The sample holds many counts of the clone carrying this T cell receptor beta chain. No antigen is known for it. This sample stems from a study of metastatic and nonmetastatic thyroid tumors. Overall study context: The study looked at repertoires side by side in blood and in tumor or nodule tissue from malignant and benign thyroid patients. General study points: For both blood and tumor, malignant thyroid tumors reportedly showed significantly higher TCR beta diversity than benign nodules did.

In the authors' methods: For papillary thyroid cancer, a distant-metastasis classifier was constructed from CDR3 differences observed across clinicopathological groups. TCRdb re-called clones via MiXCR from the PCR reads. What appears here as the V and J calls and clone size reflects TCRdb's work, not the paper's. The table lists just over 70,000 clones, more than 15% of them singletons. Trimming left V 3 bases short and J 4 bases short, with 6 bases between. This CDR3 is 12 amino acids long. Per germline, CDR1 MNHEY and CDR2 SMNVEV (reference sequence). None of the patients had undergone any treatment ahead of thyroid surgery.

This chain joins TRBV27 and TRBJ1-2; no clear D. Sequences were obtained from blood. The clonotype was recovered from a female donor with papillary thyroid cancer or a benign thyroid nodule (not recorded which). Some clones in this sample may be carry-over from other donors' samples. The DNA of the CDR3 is TGTGCCAGCAGTTTTAGTGGCTATGGCTACACCTTC. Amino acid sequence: CASSFSGYGYTF.